The 17 T cell receptor beta chains below come from one sample, sequenced in a study of cytomegalovirus exposure and HLA in healthy donors (dated 2017 in TCRdb). Libraries came from the immunoSEQ multiplex PCR assay. A mixture of 60 forward primers for TCR Vbeta segments and 13 reverse primers for TCR Jbeta segments was used in the multiplex PCR. The immuneACCESS repertoire file appears here via TCRdb, limited to in-frame rearrangements. These files lack a portion of the clones; in checked studies, under half of the deficit traces to unresolved V genes, and the cause of the others is not known. The sample data list 150,000 to 200,000 clones, and about three quarters of these were observed just once. The top ten clonotypes cover 2.5% to 3.5% of the sample. The sequencing sample was made of PBMCs. The receptor set was obtained from a female donor in good health and CMV-seronegative.

V usage is TRBV19 and J usage is TRBJ2-5, with D possibly TRBD1 on 6 matching bases. V dropped 3 bases and J dropped 2 bases, with 13 bases sitting between them. This CDR3 contains 15 residues. Germline-derived CDR1 and CDR2 are LNHDA and SQIVND (reference sequence). The CDR3, as DNA: TGTGCCAGTAGTATCCCGAACACAGGGCAAGAGACCCAGTACTTC. Translated: CASSIPNTGQETQYF. Combining the CDR3 with reference TRBV19 and TRBJ2-5 gives the whole variable domain DGGITQSPKYLFRKEGQNVTLSCEQNLNHDAMYWYRQDPGQGLRLIYYSQIVNDFQKGDIAEGYSVSREKKESFPLTVTSAQKNPTAFYLCASSIPNTGQETQYFGPGTRLLVL.

This chain joins TRBV5-1 and TRBJ2-7; 9 nucleotides align to TRBD2. The germline V gene encodes CDR1 SGHRS and CDR2 YFSETQ. The V and J ends lost 5 bases and 4 bases, in that order; junction bases with no gene match: 7. The CDR3 is made up of 14 amino acids. This CDR3 is CASSVSSGAYEQYF. Here the CDR3 DNA reads TGCGCCAGCAGTGTTTCTAGCGGGGCTTACGAGCAGTACTTC.

The rearrangement joins TRBV6-5 to TRBJ1-3; a weak D match, TRBD1 (5 bases). Germline V lookup: CDR1 MNHEY, CDR2 SVGAGI. Trimming removed 5 bases at V and 4 bases at J, with 12 bases between. The CDR3 has 14 residues. CDR3 amino acids: CASSPGGGGNTIYF. DNA of the CDR3: TGTGCCAGCAGTCCGGGGGGAGGAGGAAACACCATATATTTT.

Here the CDR3 reads CASTGVPNTEAFF. CDR3 in DNA: TGTGCCAGTACCGGAGTTCCCAACACTGAAGCTTTCTTT. The chain combines TRBV19 with TRBJ1-1, with D hard to call. Germline CDR1 and CDR2: LNHDA and SQIVND (reference sequence). This CDR3 comprises 13 residues. Between the trimmed V and J ends, which lost 7 bases and 2 bases, there was a span of 11 bases.

The chain links TRBV11-3 to TRBJ2-7, with TRBD1 identical over 9 bases. J gave up 3 bases and V 6 bases, and 9 bases lay outside the gene matches. Germline V gives CDR1 SGHNT, CDR2 YENEEA. The CDR3 sequence is 15 residues long. The CDR3 DNA sequence: TGTGCCAGCAGTGACGGACAGGGGTCCTTCTACGAGCAGTACTTC. Protein: CASSDGQGSFYEQYF.

The chain joins TRBV5-4 to TRBJ1-3; 8 bases align to TRBD1. The CDR3 is 17 amino acids. V was pared by 4 bases and J by 2 bases, with 11 bases of the junction left unmatched. Per germline, CDR1 SGHNT and CDR2 YYREEE (reference sequence). The CDR3, as DNA: TGTGCCAGCAGCCTGGCGAGGGACAGGTATGCTGGAAACACCATATATTTT. It is translated as CASSLARDRYAGNTIYF. The full variable domain, rest sourced from reference TRBV5-4 and TRBJ1-3, is ETGVTQSPTHLIKTRGQQVTLRCSSQSGHNTVSWYQQALGQGPQFIFQYYREEENGRGNFPPRFSGLQFPNYSSELNVNALELDDSALYLCASSLARDRYAGNTIYFGEGSWLTVV.

The V gene is TRBV30, the J gene TRBJ2-5, with TRBD2 identical over 7 bases. Germline assignment: CDR1 GTSNPN and CDR2 SVGIG (reference sequence). Trimming removed 6 bases from V and 4 bases from J; junction bases left unmatched: 8. The CDR3 length is 13 residues. CDR3 sequence: CACLPGGGETQYF. The CDR3 DNA reads as TGTGCCTGTTTACCGGGGGGAGGAGAGACCCAGTACTTC.

This chain connects TRBV19 to TRBJ2-3; the D gene is possibly TRBD2 (7 bases). Trimming removed 6 bases from V and 2 bases from J, with 18 bases in between. The length of the CDR3 is 16 residues. The germline gives CDR1 LNHDA, CDR2 SQIVND (reference sequence). CDR3 amino acids: CASSKRRGPNTDTQYF. The CDR3 DNA is TGTGCCAGTAGCAAAAGGCGGGGGCCGAACACAGATACGCAGTATTTT.

The CDR3, as DNA: TGTGCCAGCAGCTTAGACGGCAGGAGGGTCGTGGGGGAGCTGTTTTTT. It yields the protein CASSLDGRRVVGELFF. J is TRBJ2-2 and V is TRBV7-2, with D perhaps TRBD2 (6 bases). The CDR3 has 16 amino acids. V lost 1 base to trimming and J lost 8 bases, with 17 bases between them. CDR1 is SGHTA, CDR2 FQGNSA, per germline.

In this sample, this clone turned up a few times. The genes are TRBV2 and TRBJ2-7, with TRBD2 matching 9 bases. With 7 bases clipped from V and 2 bases from J, the junction kept 6 bases outside the gene matches. Germline assignment: CDR1 SNHLY and CDR2 FYNNEI. This CDR3 is built from 14 residues. The CDR3 bases are TGTGCCAGCATCACGGTAGCGGGGGCCTACGAGCAGTACTTC. Residues: CASITVAGAYEQYF.

This clone was seen a few times. This chain connects TRBV5-6 to TRBJ2-6, with D unresolved. CDR3 size: 15 residues. V lost 0 bases and J lost 0, with 4 bases in between. Germline CDR1 is SGHDT and CDR2 is YYEEEE. The DNA of the CDR3 is TGTGCCAGCAGCTTGGCTATCTCTGGGGCCAACGTCCTGACTTTC. Translated, it gives CASSLAISGANVLTF.

V and J are TRBV1 and TRBJ1-2; the table's D call, TRBD1, was not checked against the DNA. TRBV1 is shown as a pseudogene. This CDR3 is 14 amino acids long. The CDR3 nucleotides read TGCACCAGCAACGTTCAGGGTCGTGCCTATGGCTACACCTTC. Translation: CTSNVQGRAYGYTF.

V gene TRBV6-5 combines with J gene TRBJ2-3, with TRBD1 matching 7 bases. Per germline, CDR1 MNHEY and CDR2 SVGAGI. CDR3 length: 14 residues. J lost 6 bases, V lost 6 bases, and 9 bases had no gene match. Written as DNA, the CDR3 is TGTGCCAGCAGGATGAACAGGGGATGGGATACGCAGTATTTT. This codes for CASRMNRGWDTQYF.

This sequence joins TRBV5-1 and TRBJ2-1; D ambiguous. The germline CDR1 and CDR2 sequences are SGHRS and YFSETQ. The V end was cut by 4 bases, the J end by 7 bases, with 15 bases between. The CDR3 has 14 residues. The CDR3 reads CASSVRVSQNEQFF. The CDR3 DNA follows: TGCGCCAGCAGCGTCCGGGTCAGTCAGAATGAGCAGTTCTTC.

The chain recombines TRBV19 with TRBJ1-6; D is undetermined. The CDR3 spans 12 residues. CDR1 and CDR2 from the germline V gene are LNHDA and SQIVND (reference sequence). With 3 bases removed from V and 7 bases from J, the gap between germline ends came to 4 bases. The CDR3 sequence is CASSIRNSPLHF. For the CDR3, the DNA is TGTGCCAGTAGTATTCGGAATTCACCCCTCCACTTT.

This clone appeared once. V is TRBV7-8 and J is TRBJ1-2, with 7 bases aligning to TRBD1. Trimming took 1 base from V and 5 from J; bases not matched to a gene: 7. The CDR3 contains 15 residues. From germline, CDR1 is SGHVS and CDR2 FQNEAQ. CDR3 DNA sequence: TGTGCCAGCAGCTTAGAATTTGGACAGGTTTATGGCTACACCTTC. This codes for CASSLEFGQVYGYTF.

Concerning this clone itself: This CDR3 is also generated by other DNA sequences in the sample. The chain uses TRBV4-3 and TRBJ1-5; 7 bases are a match to TRBD1. From germline, CDR1 is LGHNA and CDR2 YSLEER. V was clipped by 1 base and J by 0 bases; unmatched bases: 3. This CDR3 is built from 16 residues. The CDR3 sequence is CASSQVWDSSNQPQHF. The CDR3 bases are TGCGCCAGCAGCCAAGTTTGGGACAGTAGCAATCAGCCCCAGCATTTT.